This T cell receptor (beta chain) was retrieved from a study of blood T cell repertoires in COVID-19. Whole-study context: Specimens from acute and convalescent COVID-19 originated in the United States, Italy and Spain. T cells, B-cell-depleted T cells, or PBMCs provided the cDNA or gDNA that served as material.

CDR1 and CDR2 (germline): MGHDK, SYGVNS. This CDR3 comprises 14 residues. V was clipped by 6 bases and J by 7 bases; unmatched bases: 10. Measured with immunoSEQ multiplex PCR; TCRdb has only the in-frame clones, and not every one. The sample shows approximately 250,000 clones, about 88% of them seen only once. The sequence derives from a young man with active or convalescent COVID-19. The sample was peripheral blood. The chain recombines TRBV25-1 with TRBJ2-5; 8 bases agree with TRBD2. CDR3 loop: CASSPMLLAGTQYF. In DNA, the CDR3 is TGTGCCAGCAGCCCTATGCTCCTAGCGGGGACCCAGTACTTC.